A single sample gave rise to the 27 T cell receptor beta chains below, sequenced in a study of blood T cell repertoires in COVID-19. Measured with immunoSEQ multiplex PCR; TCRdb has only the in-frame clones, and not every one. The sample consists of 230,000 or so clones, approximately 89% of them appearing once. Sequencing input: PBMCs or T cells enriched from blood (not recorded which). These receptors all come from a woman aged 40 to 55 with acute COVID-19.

CDR3 coding DNA: TGTGCCACCAGTACGGGGTTGATCCTTCCCGAGACCTACGAGCAGTACTTC. This translates into CATSTGLILPETYEQYF. V usage is TRBV24-1 and J usage is TRBJ2-7; TRBD2 might be the D (5 bases). V was cut by 6 bases and J by 2 bases, with 22 bases left in between. The CDR3 is 17 residues long. Germline V gene sequence: CDR1 KGHDR, CDR2 SFDVKD.

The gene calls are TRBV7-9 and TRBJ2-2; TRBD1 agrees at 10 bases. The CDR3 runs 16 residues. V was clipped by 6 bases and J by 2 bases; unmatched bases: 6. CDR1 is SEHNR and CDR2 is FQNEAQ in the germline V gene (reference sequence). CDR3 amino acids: CASSSGQGPNTGELFF. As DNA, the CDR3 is TGTGCCAGCAGTTCGGGACAGGGGCCAAACACCGGGGAGCTGTTTTTT. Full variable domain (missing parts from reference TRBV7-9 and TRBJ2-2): DTGVSQNPRHKITKRGQNVTFRCDPISEHNRLYWYRQTLGQGPEFLTYFQNEAQLEKSRLLSDRFSAERPKGSFSTLEIQRTEQGDSAMYLCASSSGQGPNTGELFFGEGSRLTVL.

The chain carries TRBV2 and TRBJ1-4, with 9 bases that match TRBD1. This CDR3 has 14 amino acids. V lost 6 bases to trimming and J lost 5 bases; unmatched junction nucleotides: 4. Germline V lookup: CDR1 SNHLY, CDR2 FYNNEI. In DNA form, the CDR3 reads TGTGCCAGCAGGGGGACAGGGCGGAATGAAAAACTGTTTTTT. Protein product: CASRGTGRNEKLFF.

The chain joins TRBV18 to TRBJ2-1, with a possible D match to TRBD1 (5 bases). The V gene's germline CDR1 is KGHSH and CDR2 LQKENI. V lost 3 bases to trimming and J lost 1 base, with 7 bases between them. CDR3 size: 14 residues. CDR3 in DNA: TGTGCCAGCTCACCGAGACAGTCCTACAATGAGCAGTTCTTC. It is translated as CASSPRQSYNEQFF. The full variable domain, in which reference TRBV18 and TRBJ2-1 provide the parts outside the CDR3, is NAGVMQNPRHLVRRRGQEARLRCSPMKGHSHVYWYRQLPEEGLKFMVYLQKENIIDESGMPKERFSAEFPKEGPSILRIQQVVRGDSAAYFCASSPRQSYNEQFFGPGTRLTVL.

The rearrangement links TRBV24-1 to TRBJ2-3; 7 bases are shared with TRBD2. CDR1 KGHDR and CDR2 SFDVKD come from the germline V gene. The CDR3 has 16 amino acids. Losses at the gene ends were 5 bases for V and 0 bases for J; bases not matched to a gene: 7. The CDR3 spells CATSGGNSGSTDTQYF. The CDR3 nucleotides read TGTGCCACCAGTGGGGGGAATAGCGGGAGCACAGATACGCAGTATTTT.

CDR3: CASSSPGTGIHGYTF. The DNA for the CDR3 is TGCGCCAGCAGCTCGCCCGGGACAGGGATCCATGGCTACACCTTC. The chain has TRBV4-1 and TRBJ1-2; 9 bases fit TRBD1. From germline, CDR1 is MGHRA and CDR2 YSYEKL. There are 15 residues in the CDR3. J gave up 6 bases and V 5 bases, and 10 bases lay outside the gene matches.

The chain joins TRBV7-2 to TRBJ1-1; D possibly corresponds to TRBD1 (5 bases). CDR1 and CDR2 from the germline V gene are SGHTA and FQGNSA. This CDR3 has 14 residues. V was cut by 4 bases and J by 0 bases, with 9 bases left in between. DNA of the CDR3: TGTGCCAGCAGCTACGACAGCCTGAACACTGAAGCTTTCTTT. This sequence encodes CASSYDSLNTEAFF. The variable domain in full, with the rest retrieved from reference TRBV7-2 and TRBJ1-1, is GAGVSQSPSNKVTEKGKDVELRCDPISGHTALYWYRQSLGQGLEFLIYFQGNSAPDKSGLPSDRFSAERTGGSVSTLTIQRTQQEDSAVYLCASSYDSLNTEAFFGQGTRLTVV.

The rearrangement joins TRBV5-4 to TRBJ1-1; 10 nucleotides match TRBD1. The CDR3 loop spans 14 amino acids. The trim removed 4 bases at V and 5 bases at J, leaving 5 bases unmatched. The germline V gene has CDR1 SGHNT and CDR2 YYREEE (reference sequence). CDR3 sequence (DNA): TGTGCCAGCAGCCCTGACAGGGGGCGAACTGAAGCTTTCTTT. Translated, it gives CASSPDRGRTEAFF.

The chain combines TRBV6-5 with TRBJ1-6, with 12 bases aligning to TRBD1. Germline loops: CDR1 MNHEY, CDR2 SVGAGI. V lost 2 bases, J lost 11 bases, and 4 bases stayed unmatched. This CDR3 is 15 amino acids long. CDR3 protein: CASSYAGQGATPLHF. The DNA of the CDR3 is TGTGCCAGCAGTTACGCGGGACAGGGGGCTACACCCCTCCACTTT.

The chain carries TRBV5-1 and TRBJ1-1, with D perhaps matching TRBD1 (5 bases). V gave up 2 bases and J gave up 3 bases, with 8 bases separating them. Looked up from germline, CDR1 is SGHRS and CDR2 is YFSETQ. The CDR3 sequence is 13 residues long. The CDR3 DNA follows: TGCGCCAGCAGCTTCAGGGTGGACACTGAAGCTTTCTTT. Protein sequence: CASSFRVDTEAFF.

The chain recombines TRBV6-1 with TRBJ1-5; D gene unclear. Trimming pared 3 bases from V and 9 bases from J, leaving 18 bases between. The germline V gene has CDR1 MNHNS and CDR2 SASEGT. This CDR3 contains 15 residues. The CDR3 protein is CASSETHSLGGPQHF. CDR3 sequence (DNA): TGTGCCAGCAGTGAGACACACTCCCTAGGAGGGCCCCAGCATTTT.

The CDR3 spells CASSQEGGGETDTQYF. CDR3 sequence (DNA): TGCGCCAGCAGCCAAGAAGGCGGGGGGGAGACAGATACGCAGTATTTT. This sequence joins TRBV4-3 and TRBJ2-3; TRBD2 agrees at 9 bases. This CDR3 is 16 amino acids long. Germline CDR1 reads LGHNA; CDR2 reads YSLEER. J lost 3 bases, V lost 0 bases, and 4 bases had no gene match.

CDR3 residues: CASTPFGTVNTEAFF. The CDR3 region has the DNA TGTGCCAGTACCCCCTTCGGGACAGTGAACACTGAAGCTTTCTTT. The chain is built from TRBV19 and TRBJ1-1; 7 bases align to TRBD1. Germline V CDR1 and CDR2: LNHDA, SQIVND (reference sequence). This CDR3 contains 15 residues. V lost 7 bases, J lost 0 bases, and 8 bases stayed unmatched.

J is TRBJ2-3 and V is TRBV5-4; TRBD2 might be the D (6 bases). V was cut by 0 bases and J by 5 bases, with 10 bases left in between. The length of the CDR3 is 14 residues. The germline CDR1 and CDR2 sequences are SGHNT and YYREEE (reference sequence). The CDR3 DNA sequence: TGTGCCAGCAGCTTGGGGGGGGTCGTAGATACGCAGTATTTT. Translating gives CASSLGGVVDTQYF.

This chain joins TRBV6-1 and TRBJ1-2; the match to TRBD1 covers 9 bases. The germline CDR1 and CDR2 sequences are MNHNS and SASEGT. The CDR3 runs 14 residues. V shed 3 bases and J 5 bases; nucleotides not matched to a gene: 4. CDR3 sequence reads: CASSEAGTGYGYTF. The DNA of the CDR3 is TGTGCCAGCAGTGAGGCAGGGACAGGGTATGGCTACACCTTC.

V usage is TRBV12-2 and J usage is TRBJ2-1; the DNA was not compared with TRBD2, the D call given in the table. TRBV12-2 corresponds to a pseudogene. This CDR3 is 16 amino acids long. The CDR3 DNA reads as TGTGCAAGTCGCTTAGCATCACTAGCGTACCACAATGAGCAGTTCTTC. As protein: CASRLASLAYHNEQFF.

The CDR3 loop reads CASSSHKTGGYGYTF. CDR3 bases: TGTGCCAGCAGTTCACACAAGACTGGAGGCTATGGCTACACCTTC. V gene TRBV25-1 combines with J gene TRBJ1-2; D uncertain. Trimming took off 5 bases at V and 4 bases at J, with 17 bases between the two ends. The CDR3 has 15 residues. CDR1 and CDR2 from the germline V gene are MGHDK and SYGVNS.

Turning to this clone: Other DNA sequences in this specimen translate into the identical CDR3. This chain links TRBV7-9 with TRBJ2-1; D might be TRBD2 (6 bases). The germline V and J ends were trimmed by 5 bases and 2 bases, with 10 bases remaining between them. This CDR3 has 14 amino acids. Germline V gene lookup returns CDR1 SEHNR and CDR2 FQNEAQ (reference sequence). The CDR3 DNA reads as TGTGCCAGCAGCCGTGGGGGGACCTACAATGAGCAGTTCTTC. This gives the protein CASSRGGTYNEQFF.

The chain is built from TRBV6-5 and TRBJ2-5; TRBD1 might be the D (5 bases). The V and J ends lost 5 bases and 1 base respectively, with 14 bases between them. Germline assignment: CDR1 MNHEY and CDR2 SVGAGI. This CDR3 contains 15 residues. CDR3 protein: CASSRSGKSQETQYF. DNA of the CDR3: TGTGCCAGCAGTCGGTCAGGGAAATCCCAAGAGACCCAGTACTTC.

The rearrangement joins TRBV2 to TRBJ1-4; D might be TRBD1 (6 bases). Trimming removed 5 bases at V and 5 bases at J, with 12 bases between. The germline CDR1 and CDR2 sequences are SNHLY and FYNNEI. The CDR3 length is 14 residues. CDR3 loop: CASSKTGFNEKLFF. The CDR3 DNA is TGTGCCAGCAGTAAGACAGGTTTCAATGAAAAACTGTTTTTT.

The chain's CDR3 is CASSFRGRETQYF. In nucleotides, the CDR3 is TGTGCCAGCAGCTTTAGAGGGCGAGAGACCCAGTACTTC. This chain links TRBV7-2 with TRBJ2-5; the D gene is possibly TRBD2 (5 bases). The CDR3 length is 13 residues. The V and J ends lost 3 bases and 4 bases respectively, with 9 bases between them. The germline V gene encodes CDR1 SGHTA and CDR2 FQGNSA.

The CDR3 loop is CASSFFGVPNEQFF. The DNA for the CDR3 is TGTGCCAGCAGCTTTTTCGGGGTACCCAATGAGCAGTTCTTC. The rearrangement uses TRBV5-6 and TRBJ2-1; D possibly corresponds to TRBD2 (5 bases). Germline assignment: CDR1 SGHDT and CDR2 YYEEEE. V was trimmed by 2 bases and J by 6 bases, leaving 12 bases between them. The CDR3 extends over 14 amino acids.

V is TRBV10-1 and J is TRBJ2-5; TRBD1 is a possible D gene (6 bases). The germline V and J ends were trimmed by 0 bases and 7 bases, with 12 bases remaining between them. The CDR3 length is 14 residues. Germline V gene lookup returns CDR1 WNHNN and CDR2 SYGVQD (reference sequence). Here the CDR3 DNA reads TGCGCCAGCAGTGAGTCTCCAGGGGCAGGGACCCAGTACTTC. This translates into CASSESPGAGTQYF.

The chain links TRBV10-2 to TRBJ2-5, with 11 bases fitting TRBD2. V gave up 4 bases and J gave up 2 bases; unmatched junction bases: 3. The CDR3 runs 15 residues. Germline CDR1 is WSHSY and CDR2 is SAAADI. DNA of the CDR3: TGCGCCAGCAGTGCTTTAGCGGGGGGGCAAGAGACCCAGTACTTC. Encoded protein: CASSALAGGQETQYF.

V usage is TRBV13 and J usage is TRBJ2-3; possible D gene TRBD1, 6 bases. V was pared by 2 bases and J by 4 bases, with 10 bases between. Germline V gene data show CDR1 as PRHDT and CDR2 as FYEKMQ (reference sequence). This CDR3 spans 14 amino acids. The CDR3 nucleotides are TGTGCCAGCAGCTTACAGGGGAGTTCAGATACGCAGTATTTT. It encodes CASSLQGSSDTQYF.

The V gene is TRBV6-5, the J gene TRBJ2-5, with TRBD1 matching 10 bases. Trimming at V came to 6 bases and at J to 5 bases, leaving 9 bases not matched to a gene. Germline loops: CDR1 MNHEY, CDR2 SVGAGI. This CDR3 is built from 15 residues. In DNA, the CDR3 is TGTGCCAGCAGCTATCAGACAGGGGGCGGGGAGACCCAGTACTTC. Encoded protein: CASSYQTGGGETQYF.

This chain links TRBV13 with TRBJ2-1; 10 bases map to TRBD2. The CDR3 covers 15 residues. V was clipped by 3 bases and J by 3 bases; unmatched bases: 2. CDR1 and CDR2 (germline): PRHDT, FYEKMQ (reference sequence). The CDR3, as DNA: TGTGCCAGCAGCTTGCGGACTAGCGGCTACAATGAGCAGTTCTTC. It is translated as CASSLRTSGYNEQFF.